This T cell receptor beta chain was sequenced for a study of blood T cell repertoires in COVID-19. Study details: Acute-phase and convalescent COVID-19 samples originated in the United States, Italy and Spain. The cDNA or gDNA used as material had been derived from T cells, B-cell-depleted T cells, or PBMCs.

Measured with immunoSEQ multiplex PCR; TCRdb has only the in-frame clones, and not every one. The sample has 140,000 to 150,000 clones, around 86% seen once. The V and J ends lost 0 bases and 4 bases, in that order; junction bases with no gene match: 0. The CDR3 spans 14 residues. Germline-derived CDR1 and CDR2 are SGHKS and YYEKEE (reference sequence). This clone was counted once. V gene TRBV5-5 combines with J gene TRBJ2-1; 8 bases fit TRBD2. The source material was peripheral blood. This TCR was sampled from a man in his forties or fifties who had recovered from COVID-19. CDR3 DNA: TGTGCCAGCAGCTTGGGACTAGCGTACAATGAGCAGTTCTTC. The encoded protein is CASSLGLAYNEQFF.